This TCR beta chain was captured in a study of CD8 T cells in Susac syndrome (dated by TCRdb to between 2018 and 2020). Looking at the study overall: Among the Susac syndrome patients who were sequenced, clinically active disease was present in more than five and clinical remission was observed in about eight. The study used repertoire sequencing to test whether antigen drove CD8+ T cell activation and differentiation in Susac syndrome. Clonality of the CD8+ T cell repertoire was compared between roughly 13 healthy donors, approximately 14 Susac syndrome patients and 15 or so multiple sclerosis patients. Susac syndrome patients were therapy-naive, on corticosteroids (some also receiving IVIg), or on IVIg alone at blood withdrawal. The research as a whole found: The TCR sequencing and HLA analysis was acknowledged to have included a relatively small number of individuals. Looking at Susac-specific public clones, the researchers identified about 15 in the total CD8+ repertoire and a few in the CD8+ TEMRA repertoire. Susac syndrome CD8+ repertoires showed clonal expansion, highest in CD8+ TEMRA cells and greater in clinically active than remitting patients.

RNA was extracted using the RNeasy kit, and roughly 0.5 to 1 microgram was reverse transcribed with random hexamers. The immunoSEQ multiplex PCR assay, which covers 54 Vbeta and 13 Jbeta segments, was used to amplify TCR beta CDR3 regions. To correct PCR amplification bias, a synthetic template baseline was used for both primer optimization and computational correction. On the authors' methods: Only productive sequences were kept, with reads annotated to V, D and J genes according to IMGT and analyzed in immunoSEQ Analyzer. To calculate clonality, Shannon entropy was normalized by log2 of the number of productive unique sequences and then subtracted from one. For each patient and control, public and private clones were evaluated within the 100 most prevalent clones. A clone was defined as Susac-specific if it was absent from the healthy and MS cohorts, from more than 850 published viral clones and from other ImmuneACCESS disease sequences. The public reads were reprocessed in TCRdb via fastp at Q25 and MiXCR, keeping in-frame beta chains. Identical CDR3 proteins give one entry, which carries the most common genes and DNA. Clone size and V and J calls follow TCRdb, not the original study. This sample is represented by under 85,000 distinct CDR3 sequences; approximately 95% of them were singletons. The ten largest account for approximately 0.9% of the sample.

As for this clonotype: Its antigen is still unknown. Per-base qualities were not stored, and no clone one base away is much larger.

High-throughput TCR beta sequencing profiled peripheral blood CD8+ and CD4+ T cells from healthy donors, Susac syndrome patients and multiple sclerosis patients. The Susac syndrome patients fulfilled recently defined diagnostic criteria for definite or probable disease. Bulk CD8+ and CD4+ T cells were purified by magnetic negative isolation, while CD8+ TEMRA cells were enriched using FACS. Blood was collected in EDTA tubes and processed within 24 hours, with PBMCs isolated through density gradient centrifugation. PBMCs intended for TCR sequencing were cryopreserved in liquid nitrogen and were subsequently thawed in a 37 degrees C water bath. A purity of at least 90% was achieved for sorted or isolated CD4+, CD8+ and CD8+ TEMRA cells. Looking up the germline V gene yields CDR1 MDHEN and CDR2 SYDVKM. The CDR3, cysteine through phenylalanine, is 15 amino acids long. The kept DNA is CDR3 alone, 45 bases in frame from the first base. Deletion took 2 bases off V and 7 bases off J, with a span of 14 bases between the germline ends.

This receptor was obtained from a human donor with Susac syndrome. The sequenced sample was CD8+ T cells from PBMCs. This sequence uses TRBV28 and TRBJ2-2; 6 matching bases give a weak D call of TRBD2. The CDR3 here reads CASSLGLGRSGELFF. The nucleotide sequence reads TGTGCCAGCAGTTTAGGTCTGGGGAGGAGCGGGGAGCTGTTTTTT.